This T cell receptor beta chain was sequenced for a study of shared clonotypes between healthy human individuals. General observations from the study: Four donors held about 5% of naive CD4 clonotypes in common.

With 5 bases clipped from V and 2 bases from J, the junction kept 2 bases outside the gene matches. Germline V lookup: CDR1 MNHEY, CDR2 SVGAGI. This CDR3 is 14 amino acids long. Of note for this clone: Its target is unknown. The sample has other DNA sequences that encode this CDR3 too.

Here immunoSEQ multiplex PCR was the method, and the copy in TCRdb shows in-frame clones only, minus some. The sample yields millions of clones, 85% to 95% seen once. This TCR came from a man between 18 and 35 years old in good health. Source material: naive CD4+ T cells sorted from blood. Subset reported: CD45RA+ positively selected. The chain links TRBV6-5 to TRBJ2-7; 11 bases match TRBD1. In nucleotides, the CDR3 is TGTGCCAGCAGTCCGGGACAGGGGGCCTACGAGCAGTACTTC. As protein: CASSPGQGAYEQYF.